This T cell receptor (beta chain) was identified in a study of blood T cell repertoires in COVID-19. Study information: Sample material is recorded as cDNA or gDNA derived from T cells, B-cell-depleted T cells, or PBMCs.

How the authors handled the data: Amplification of reference gene primers provided the estimated nucleated cell counts. Profiling relied on immunoSEQ multiplex PCR, and the TCRdb table lists in-frame clones only, not all of them. V, J and clone size were drawn from that table, and D and trimming were deduced from the DNA. This sample carries almost 200,000 clones, around four fifths of them seen once, and the ten largest clones take around 1%. Followed over time, Seattle patients had been enrolled while infection was active. V dropped 7 bases and J dropped 1; count of bases not matched to a gene: 6. The CDR3 has 14 residues. CDR1 ENHRY and CDR2 SYGVKD come from the germline V gene.

Sequenced sample: peripheral blood. The receptor's source is a man between 60 and 70 years old with COVID-19, enrolled during active disease. The J gene is TRBJ1-1, the V gene TRBV10-3; 7 bases line up with TRBD1. CDR3 nucleotide sequence: TGTGCCATCACCGCGGACAGGACGAACACTGAAGCTTTCTTT. It encodes CAITADRTNTEAFF.